The 11 T cell receptor beta chains below come from one sample, sequenced in a study of cytomegalovirus exposure and HLA in healthy donors (dated by TCRdb to about 2017). The library came from the immunoSEQ multiplex PCR assay. A mixture of 60 forward primers for TCR Vbeta segments and 13 reverse primers for TCR Jbeta segments was used in the multiplex PCR. The clones in this table, taken by TCRdb from immuneACCESS, are in-frame only. Not every clone is retained; where verified, under half of the shortfall comes from an unresolved V gene, and the cause of the rest is unknown. The sample yields approximately 120,000 clones; 70% to 85% were counted once. The ten most abundant clones make up 13% of the sample. Sequencing was carried out using PBMCs. The source is a woman in her forties in good health and CMV-seropositive.

The V call is TRBV28, the J call TRBJ1-4; 8 bases match TRBD1. CDR1 and CDR2 from the germline V gene are MDHEN and SYDVKM. The length of the CDR3 is 14 residues. The trim removed 10 bases at V and 10 bases at J, leaving 14 bases unmatched. The CDR3 region has the DNA TGTGCCACCGCCCAGGACAGGGCCTCAGGAAAACTGTTTTTT. Encoded protein: CATAQDRASGKLFF.

The chain employs TRBV6-5 and TRBJ1-5; maybe TRBD1 (6 bases). V dropped 4 bases and J dropped 2 bases, with 12 bases sitting between them. The V gene's germline CDR1 is MNHEY and CDR2 SVGAGI. The CDR3 totals 15 residues. The DNA for the CDR3 is TGTGCCAGCAGTTCCTCAGGGGCCCGCAATCAGCCCCAGCATTTT. Translated, it gives CASSSSGARNQPQHF.

V and J are TRBV7-3 and TRBJ2-1; 7 bases are shared with TRBD2. V gave up 5 bases and J gave up 5 bases; unmatched junction bases: 3. Germline V gene data show CDR1 as SGHTA and CDR2 as FQGTGA. This CDR3 is 13 amino acids long. This chain's CDR3 is CASSPGLDNEQFF. The CDR3, as DNA: TGTGCCAGCAGCCCCGGACTAGACAATGAGCAGTTCTTC.

The chain recombines TRBV2 with TRBJ1-1; 11 nucleotides match TRBD1. The length of the CDR3 is 14 residues. The germline gives CDR1 SNHLY, CDR2 FYNNEI. V gave up 7 bases and J gave up 4 bases; unmatched junction bases: 5. The CDR3 coding sequence is TGTGCCAGCACTTCCGGGACAGGGGGCACTGAAGCTTTCTTT. Translation gives CASTSGTGGTEAFF.

This chain joins TRBV5-4 and TRBJ2-5; 13 bases are shared with TRBD2. CDR1 and CDR2 from the germline V gene are SGHNT and YYREEE (reference sequence). CDR3 length: 15 residues. The V gene end was trimmed by 4 bases and the J gene end by 2 bases; junction bases not matched to a gene: 2. Here the CDR3 DNA reads TGTGCCAGCAGCGTGGGACTAGCGGGGCAAGAGACCCAGTACTTC. It specifies CASSVGLAGQETQYF.

On this clone itself: Other DNA sequences in this specimen translate into the identical CDR3. V is TRBV6-4 and J is TRBJ1-2; tentatively, D is TRBD1 (6 bases). Per the germline V gene, CDR1 is MRHNA and CDR2 is SNTAGT. The V and J ends lost 0 bases and 8 bases respectively, with 13 bases between them. The CDR3 loop spans 14 amino acids. The CDR3 DNA follows: TGTGCCAGCAGTGACTCGATGACAGGACAGGGCTACACCTTC. Residues: CASSDSMTGQGYTF.

This clone was observed a handful of times. The chain combines TRBV25-1 with TRBJ2-3; weak D call: TRBD2 (5 bases). Trimming took off 4 bases at V and 2 bases at J, with 16 bases between the two ends. The CDR3 loop spans 16 amino acids. The V gene's germline CDR1 is MGHDK and CDR2 SYGVNS. CDR3 sequence: CASSVEMGRPTDTQYF. CDR3 sequence (DNA): TGTGCCAGCAGTGTAGAAATGGGGAGACCCACAGATACGCAGTATTTT.

The chain combines TRBV6-1 with TRBJ2-7, with 9 bases lining up with TRBD1. V trimming: 10 bases; J trimming: 3 bases; junction bases outside the gene matches: 7. There are 13 residues in the CDR3. CDR1 and CDR2 from the germline V gene are MNHNS and SASEGT. CDR3 loop: CATRTGADYEQYF. Here the CDR3 DNA reads TGTGCCACACGGACAGGGGCGGACTACGAGCAGTACTTC.

The chain links TRBV5-1 to TRBJ1-5; TRBD1 might be the D (5 bases). CDR3 length: 15 residues. V lost 5 bases and J 1 base, leaving 13 bases between the germline ends. The germline gives CDR1 SGHRS, CDR2 YFSETQ. The CDR3, as DNA: TGCGCCAGCAGTCGGGACGGGGGGAGCAATCAGCCCCAGCATTTT. Protein product: CASSRDGGSNQPQHF.

Regarding this clone: Given a far larger clone just one base away, this is likely a sequencing read error. The chain employs TRBV4-2 and TRBJ1-5; D is undetermined. The ends were cut back, 0 bases at V and 4 bases at J, with 10 bases in the middle. CDR1 LGHNA and CDR2 YNFKEQ come from the germline V gene. The CDR3 extends over 15 amino acids. This CDR3 is CASSQDGSRNQPQHF. The DNA for the CDR3 is TGTGCCAGCAGCCAAGATGGAAGCAGGAATCAGCCCCAGCATTTT.

The rearrangement joins TRBV7-9 to TRBJ2-5, with 15 positions matching TRBD2. Germline V gives CDR1 SEHNR, CDR2 FQNEAQ (reference sequence). This CDR3 has 16 amino acids. V was pared by 3 bases and J by 4 bases, with 3 bases of the junction left unmatched. The CDR3 reads CASSFSGLAGGETQYF. The DNA for the CDR3 is TGTGCCAGCAGCTTTTCGGGACTAGCGGGAGGAGAGACCCAGTACTTC.